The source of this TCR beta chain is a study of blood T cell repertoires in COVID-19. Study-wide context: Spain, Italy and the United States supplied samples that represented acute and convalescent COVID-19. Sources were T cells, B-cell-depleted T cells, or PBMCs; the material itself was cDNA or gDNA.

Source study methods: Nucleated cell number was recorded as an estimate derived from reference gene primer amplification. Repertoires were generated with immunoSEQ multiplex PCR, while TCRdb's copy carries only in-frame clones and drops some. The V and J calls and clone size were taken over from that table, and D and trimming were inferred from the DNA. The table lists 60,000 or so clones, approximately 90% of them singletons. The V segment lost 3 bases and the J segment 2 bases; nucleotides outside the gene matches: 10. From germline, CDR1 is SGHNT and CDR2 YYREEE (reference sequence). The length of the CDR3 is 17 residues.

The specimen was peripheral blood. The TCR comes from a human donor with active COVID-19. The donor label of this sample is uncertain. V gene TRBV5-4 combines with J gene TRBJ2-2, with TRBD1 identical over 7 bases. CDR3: CASSSPTGTVNTGELFF. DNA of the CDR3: TGTGCCAGCAGCTCTCCCACGGGGACAGTTAACACCGGGGAGCTGTTTTTT.